This T cell receptor (beta chain) was found in a study of T cells in tuberculosis (dated by TCRdb to about 2018). Concerning the study at large: In the study, CD1B tetramers and high-throughput TCR immunosequencing were combined to characterize T cells specific for the mycobacterial lipid antigen glucose monomycolate (GMM). IGRA-negative adolescents, IGRA-positive adolescents with latent tuberculosis and adults with active tuberculosis, ten per group, were compared in a South African clinical cohort. Active tuberculosis patient PBMC were archived before or within 7 days of starting standard anti-tuberculosis treatment. Results the study describes overall, beyond this receptor: The smaller NN-distances in active tuberculosis patients were driven in part by shorter CDR3-alpha lengths, while the difference seen for TCR-beta was not statistically significant. Active tuberculosis TCR-alpha repertoires showed smaller mean NN-distances to GMM-specific TCRs than IGRA-negative controls, suggesting clonal expansion of these TCRs. Which clinical samples got chosen depended on the availability of cryopreserved specimens, and the active tuberculosis cases were adults, whereas the controls were adolescents. A classifier using the diverse GMM-specific repertoire reached roughly 87% accuracy (AUROC around 0.91), compared with about 63% accuracy using GEM motif frequencies.

The intended sense of this specimen's time point label: new active TB diagnosis, blood taken before or within 7 days of starting treatment. Patients with active tuberculosis were defined as newly diagnosed, HIV-seronegative South African adults aged 18 years or older. Confirmation of active tuberculosis was obtained by positive sputum smear microscopy and/or positive M. tuberculosis culture. Unsorted cryopreserved PBMC were immunosequenced, covering on average around 94,000 T cells per clinical donor. TCR libraries were generated with the immunoSEQ multiplex PCR assay, using TCR-beta and/or TCR-alpha/delta assays for each sample. The amplified TCR libraries were sequenced using the Illumina high-throughput platform. The published analysis was carried out like this. Clustering and dimensionality reduction relied on pairwise TCRdist distances among GMM-specific receptors from T cells that were either sorted ex vivo or expanded in vitro. Each clinical repertoire received a mean NN-distance score, defined as the average TCRdist to the nearest 10% of tetramer-positive reference sequences. GEM TCR motif frequency was computed as the fraction of unique TCRs matching known GEM sequences by V/J usage and CDR3 length. Linear discriminant analysis with leave-one-out cross-validation, implemented in scikit-learn, was used to classify active tuberculosis. TCRdb stores this immuneACCESS table with in-frame sequences only. Part of the clones is absent; in the studies checked, under half of the shortfall reflects unresolved V genes, and no reason is known for the rest. From that table come the V and J calls and clone size; the DNA was used to work out D and trimming. The table for this sample lists tens of thousands of clones; less than 95% of them were counted only once. Approximately 2.4% of the sample goes to the ten largest clones.

Including cysteine and phenylalanine, the CDR3 has 14 amino acids. Of all the DNA, just the CDR3 is kept, 42 bases in frame from base 1. Looking up the germline V gene yields CDR1 MDHEN and CDR2 SYDVKM. V loses 5 bases of germline sequence and J loses 4 bases, and the interval between the two ends is 11 bases. Concerning this clone itself: The antigen it binds to is not known. There are no base qualities to consult, and no much larger clone falls within one base.

This chain is built from TRBV28 and TRBJ2-2, with the D segment identity uncertain. The material sequenced was PBMCs, taken at tuberculosis diagnosis. This receptor was taken from an adult with tuberculosis. The CDR3 here reads CASSAPTRTGELFF. The DNA reads as follows: TGTGCCAGCAGTGCTCCGACACGCACCGGGGAGCTGTTTTTT.